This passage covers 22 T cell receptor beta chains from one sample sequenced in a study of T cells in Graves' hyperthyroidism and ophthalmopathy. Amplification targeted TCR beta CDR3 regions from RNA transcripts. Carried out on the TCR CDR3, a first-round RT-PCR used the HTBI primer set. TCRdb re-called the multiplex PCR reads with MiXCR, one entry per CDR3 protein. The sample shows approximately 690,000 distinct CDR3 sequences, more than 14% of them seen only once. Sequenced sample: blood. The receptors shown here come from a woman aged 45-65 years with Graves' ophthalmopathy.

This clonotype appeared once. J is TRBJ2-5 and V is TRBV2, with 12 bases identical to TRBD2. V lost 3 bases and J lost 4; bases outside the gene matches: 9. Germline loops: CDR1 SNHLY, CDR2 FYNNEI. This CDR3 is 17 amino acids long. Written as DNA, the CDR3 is TGTGCCAGCAGTGACTATCGACTAGCGGGAGACCTAGAGACCCAGTACTTC. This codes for CASSDYRLAGDLETQYF.

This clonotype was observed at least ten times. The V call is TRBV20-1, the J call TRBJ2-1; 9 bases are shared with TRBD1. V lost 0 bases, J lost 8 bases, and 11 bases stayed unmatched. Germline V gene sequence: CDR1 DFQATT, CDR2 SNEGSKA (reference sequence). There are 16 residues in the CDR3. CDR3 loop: CSARDTGGTGFDEQFF. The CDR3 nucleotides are TGCAGTGCTAGAGATACCGGGGGGACAGGGTTCGATGAGCAGTTCTTC.

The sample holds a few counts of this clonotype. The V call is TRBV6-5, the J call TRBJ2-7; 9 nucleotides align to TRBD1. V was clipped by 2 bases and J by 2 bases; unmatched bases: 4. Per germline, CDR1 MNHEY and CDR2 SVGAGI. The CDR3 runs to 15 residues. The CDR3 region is CASSYPRTGAYEQYF. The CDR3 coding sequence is TGTGCCAGCAGTTACCCCCGGACAGGGGCCTACGAGCAGTACTTC.

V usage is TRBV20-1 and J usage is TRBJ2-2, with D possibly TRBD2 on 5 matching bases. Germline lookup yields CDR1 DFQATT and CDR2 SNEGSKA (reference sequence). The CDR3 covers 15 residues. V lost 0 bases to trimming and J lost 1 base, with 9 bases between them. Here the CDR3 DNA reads TGCAGTGCTAGAGATCGGAGGAAGAACACCGGGGAGCTGTTTTTT. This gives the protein CSARDRRKNTGELFF.

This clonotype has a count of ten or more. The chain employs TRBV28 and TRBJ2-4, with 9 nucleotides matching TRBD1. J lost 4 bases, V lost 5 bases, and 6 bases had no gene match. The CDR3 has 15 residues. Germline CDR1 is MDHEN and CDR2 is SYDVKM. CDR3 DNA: TGTGCCAGCAGTACACCCGGGACAGGGAAAAACATTCAGTACTTC. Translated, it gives CASSTPGTGKNIQYF. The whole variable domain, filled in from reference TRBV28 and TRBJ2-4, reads DVKVTQSSRYLVKRTGEKVFLECVQDMDHENMFWYRQDPGLGLRLIYFSYDVKMKEKGDIPEGYSVSREKKERFSLILESASTNQTSMYLCASSTPGTGKNIQYFGAGTRLSVL.

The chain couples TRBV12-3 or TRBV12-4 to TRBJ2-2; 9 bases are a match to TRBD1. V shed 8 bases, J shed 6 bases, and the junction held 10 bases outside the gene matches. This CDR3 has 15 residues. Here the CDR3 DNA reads TGTGCCAGCGGCCCGGGACAGGGTTTCGCCGGGGAGCTGTTTTTT. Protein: CASGPGQGFAGELFF.

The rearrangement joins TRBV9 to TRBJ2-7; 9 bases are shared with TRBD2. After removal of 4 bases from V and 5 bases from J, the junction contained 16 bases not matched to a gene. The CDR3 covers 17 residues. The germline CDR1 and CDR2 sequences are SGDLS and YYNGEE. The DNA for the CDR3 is TGTGCCAGCAGCATCGGGTTGGCGGGAGGGCCGATGGACGAGCAGTACTTC. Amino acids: CASSIGLAGGPMDEQYF. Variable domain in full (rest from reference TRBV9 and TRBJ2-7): DSGVTQTPKHLITATGQRVTLRCSPRSGDLSVYWYQQSLDQGLQFLIQYYNGEERAKGNILERFSAQQFPDLHSELNLSSLELGDSALYFCASSIGLAGGPMDEQYFGPGTRLTVT.

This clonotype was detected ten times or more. The CDR3 bases are TGCGCCAGCACCTCCCGGACGGCCTCTGGGGCCAACGTCCTGACTTTC. Its protein product is CASTSRTASGANVLTF. The J gene is TRBJ2-6, the V gene TRBV5-1; D unresolved. V was pared by 6 bases and J by 0 bases, with 13 bases between. The germline V gene has CDR1 SGHRS and CDR2 YFSETQ. This CDR3 has 16 residues.

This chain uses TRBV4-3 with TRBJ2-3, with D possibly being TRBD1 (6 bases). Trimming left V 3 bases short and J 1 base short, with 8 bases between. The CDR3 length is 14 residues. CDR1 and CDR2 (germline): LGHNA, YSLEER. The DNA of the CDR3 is TGCGCCAGCAGCCAGCGACAGGGCACAGATACGCAGTATTTT. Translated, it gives CASSQRQGTDTQYF.

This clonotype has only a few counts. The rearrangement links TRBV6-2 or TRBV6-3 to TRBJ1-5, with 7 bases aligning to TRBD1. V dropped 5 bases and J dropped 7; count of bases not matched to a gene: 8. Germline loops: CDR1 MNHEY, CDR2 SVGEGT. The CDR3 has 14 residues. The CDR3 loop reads CASSQRQGTQPQHF. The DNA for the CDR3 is TGTGCCAGCAGTCAACGACAGGGTACACAGCCCCAGCATTTT.

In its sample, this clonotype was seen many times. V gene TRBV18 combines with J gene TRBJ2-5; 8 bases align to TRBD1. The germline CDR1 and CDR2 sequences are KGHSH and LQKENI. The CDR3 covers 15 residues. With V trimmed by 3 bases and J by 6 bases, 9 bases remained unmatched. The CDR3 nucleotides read TGTGCCAGCTCACCCTCCAGGGGGCGCGACCAGACCCAGTACTTC. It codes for CASSPSRGRDQTQYF.

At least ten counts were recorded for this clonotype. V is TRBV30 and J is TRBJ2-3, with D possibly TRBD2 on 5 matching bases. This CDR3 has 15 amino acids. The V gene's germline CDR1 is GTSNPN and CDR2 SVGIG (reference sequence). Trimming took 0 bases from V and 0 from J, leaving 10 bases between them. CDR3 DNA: TGTGCCTGGAGTGTAACGGGGTTAAGCACAGATACGCAGTATTTT. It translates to CAWSVTGLSTDTQYF.

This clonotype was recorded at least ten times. CDR3: CASSFVSSTGELFF. The CDR3 coding sequence is TGTGCCAGCAGCTTCGTCTCCAGCACCGGGGAGCTGTTTTTT. The rearrangement links TRBV7-2 to TRBJ2-2; D uncertain. The germline V and J ends were trimmed by 3 bases and 4 bases, with 9 bases remaining between them. This CDR3 has 14 amino acids. Germline CDR1 reads SGHTA; CDR2 reads FQGNSA.

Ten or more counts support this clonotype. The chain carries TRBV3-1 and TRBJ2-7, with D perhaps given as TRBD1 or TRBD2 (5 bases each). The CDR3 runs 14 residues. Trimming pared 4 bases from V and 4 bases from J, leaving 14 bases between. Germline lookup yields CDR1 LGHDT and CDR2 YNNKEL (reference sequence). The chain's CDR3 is CASSLSGTTYEQYF. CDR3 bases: TGTGCCAGCAGCCTCTCCGGGACCACATACGAGCAGTACTTC.

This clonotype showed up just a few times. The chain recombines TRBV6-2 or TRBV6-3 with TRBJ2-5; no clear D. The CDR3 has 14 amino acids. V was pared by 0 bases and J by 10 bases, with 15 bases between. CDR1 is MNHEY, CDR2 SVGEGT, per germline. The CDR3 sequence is CASSYSRKVPDQYF. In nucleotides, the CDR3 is TGTGCCAGCAGTTACTCGCGCAAGGTCCCAGACCAGTACTTC.

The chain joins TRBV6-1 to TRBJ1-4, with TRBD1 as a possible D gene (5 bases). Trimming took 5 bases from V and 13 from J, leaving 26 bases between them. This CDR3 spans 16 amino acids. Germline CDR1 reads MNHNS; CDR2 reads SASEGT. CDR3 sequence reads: CASSTGLSARGGRLFF. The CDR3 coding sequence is TGTGCCAGCAGTACAGGCCTCTCGGCCCGCGGGGGTAGACTGTTTTTT.

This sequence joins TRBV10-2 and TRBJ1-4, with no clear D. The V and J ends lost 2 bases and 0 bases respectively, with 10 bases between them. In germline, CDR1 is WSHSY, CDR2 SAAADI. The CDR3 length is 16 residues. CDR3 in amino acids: CASSEGWMTTNEKLFF. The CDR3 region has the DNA TGCGCCAGCAGTGAGGGTTGGATGACAACTAATGAAAAACTGTTTTTT.

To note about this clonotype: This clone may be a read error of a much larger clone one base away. The DNA of the CDR3 is TGTGCCAGCAGGACAGGGATCTACGAGCAGCACTTC. It yields the protein CASRTGIYEQHF. The chain recombines TRBV28 with TRBJ2-7; 7 bases are shared with TRBD1. Germline CDR1 reads MDHEN; CDR2 reads SYDVKM. The CDR3 contains 12 residues.

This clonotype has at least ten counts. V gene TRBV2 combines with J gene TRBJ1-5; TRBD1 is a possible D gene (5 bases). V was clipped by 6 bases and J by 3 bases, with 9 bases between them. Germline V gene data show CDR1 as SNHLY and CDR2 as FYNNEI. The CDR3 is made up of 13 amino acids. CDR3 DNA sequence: TGTGCCAGCAGCCGCGGGACCAATCAGCCCCAGCATTTT. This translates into CASSRGTNQPQHF.

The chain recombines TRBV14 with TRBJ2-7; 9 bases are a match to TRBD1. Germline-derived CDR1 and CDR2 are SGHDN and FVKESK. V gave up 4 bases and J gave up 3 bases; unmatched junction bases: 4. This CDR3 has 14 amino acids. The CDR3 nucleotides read TGTGCCAGCAGCCGGGACAGGGTGCTCTACGAGCAGTACTTC. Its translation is CASSRDRVLYEQYF.

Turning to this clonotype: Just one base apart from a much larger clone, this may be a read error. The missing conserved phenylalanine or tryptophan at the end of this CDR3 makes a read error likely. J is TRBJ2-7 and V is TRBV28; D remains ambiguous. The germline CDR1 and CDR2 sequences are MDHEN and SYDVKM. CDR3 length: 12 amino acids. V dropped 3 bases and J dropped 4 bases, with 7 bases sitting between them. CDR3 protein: CASSFMGYEQYL. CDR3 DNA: TGTGCCAGCAGTTTTATGGGATACGAGCAGTACCTC.

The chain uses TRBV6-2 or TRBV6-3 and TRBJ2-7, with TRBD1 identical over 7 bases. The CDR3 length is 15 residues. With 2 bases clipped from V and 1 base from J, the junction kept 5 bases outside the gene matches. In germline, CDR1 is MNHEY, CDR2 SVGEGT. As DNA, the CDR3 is TGTGCCAGCAGTTACGCACAGGGGATGTCCTACGAGCAGTACTTC. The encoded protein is CASSYAQGMSYEQYF.